The 5 T cell receptor beta chains below come from one sample, sequenced in a study of CD8 T cells in ankylosing spondylitis. TCRdb re-analysed the 5' RACE reads in MiXCR, keeping a single row per CDR3 protein. The sample contains about 160,000 distinct CDR3 sequences, around 9.6% of which appear only once. The material sequenced was blood, either unsorted or a sorted T cell fraction (not recorded which). The receptor source for this set is a female donor with ankylosing spondylitis or in good health (not recorded which).

In this sample, this clonotype turned up a few times. The chain joins TRBV7-9 to TRBJ1-5, with D maybe TRBD1 (5 bases). Germline V gene lookup returns CDR1 SEHNR and CDR2 FQNEAQ (reference sequence). This CDR3 is 14 amino acids long. V was clipped by 6 bases and J by 6 bases, with 15 bases between them. CDR3 sequence reads: CASSPRDGSQPQHF. The CDR3 DNA is TGTGCCAGCAGTCCCAGGGATGGATCTCAGCCCCAGCATTTT.

This chain links TRBV6-4 with TRBJ2-7; D is unclear. Trimming pared 2 bases from V and 7 bases from J, leaving 21 bases between. Germline assignment: CDR1 MRHNA and CDR2 SNTAGT. The CDR3 totals 16 residues. The CDR3 spells CASSDAGETATKEQYF. DNA for the CDR3: TGTGCCAGCAGTGACGCCGGCGAGACCGCCACTAAGGAGCAGTACTTC.

This clonotype was recorded many times. The V call is TRBV27, the J call TRBJ2-3, with D maybe TRBD1 (5 bases). V lost 2 bases and J 2 bases, leaving 14 bases between the germline ends. This CDR3 is built from 16 residues. Germline values: CDR1 MNHEY, CDR2 SMNVEV (reference sequence). CDR3 in DNA: TGTGCCAGCAGTTTAAGGGTAGTACAGGCCACAGATACGCAGTATTTT. Translating gives CASSLRVVQATDTQYF.

The chain is built from TRBV20-1 and TRBJ1-5; no clear D. This CDR3 comprises 15 residues. The germline gives CDR1 DFQATT, CDR2 SNEGSKA (reference sequence). Trimming took off 3 bases at V and 0 bases at J, with 12 bases between the two ends. The DNA for the CDR3 is TGCAGTGCTAGCGGTAGGGATGTTAGCAATCAGCCCCAGCATTTT. Encoded protein: CSASGRDVSNQPQHF.

V is TRBV5-6 and J is TRBJ2-1; D may be TRBD1 (6 bases). This CDR3 is built from 12 residues. CDR1 is SGHDT and CDR2 is YYEEEE in the germline V gene. V gave up 0 bases and J gave up 12 bases, with 10 bases separating them. The CDR3 reads CASSLADRTQFF. CDR3 bases: TGTGCCAGCAGCTTGGCCGACAGGACGCAGTTCTTC.